This passage covers 14 T cell receptor beta chains from one sample sequenced in a study of blood T cells in healthy people across ages. A J-beta primer mix and a sample-barcoded 5' primer were used in a second PCR of roughly 6 to 11 cycles. TCRdb independently ran MiXCR on the 5' RACE reads; one entry per CDR3 protein. This table holds 720,000 or so distinct CDR3 sequences, roughly 41% found once. Input material: blood. The receptors derive from a man older than 75 in good health.

The rearrangement joins TRBV20-1 to TRBJ2-7; 8 positions agree with TRBD1. V shed 5 bases, J shed 5 bases, and the junction held 8 bases outside the gene matches. The CDR3 is 13 residues long. Germline V gene sequence: CDR1 DFQATT, CDR2 SNEGSKA (reference sequence). CDR3 protein: CSARRTGLHEQYF. DNA for the CDR3: TGCAGTGCTCGACGGACAGGGCTGCACGAGCAGTACTTC.

This clonotype was observed many times. The V gene is TRBV9, the J gene TRBJ2-7; tentative D call: TRBD2 (6 bases). V dropped 4 bases and J dropped 1 base, with 12 bases sitting between them. The germline gives CDR1 SGDLS, CDR2 YYNGEE. The CDR3 spans 14 residues. CDR3 DNA: TGTGCCAGCAGCCCGCGGGACCGATCCTACGAGCAGTACTTC. Amino acids: CASSPRDRSYEQYF.

The chain joins TRBV30 to TRBJ1-2; TRBD1 might be the D (6 bases). The germline V gene has CDR1 GTSNPN and CDR2 SVGIG (reference sequence). CDR3 size: 16 residues. V was trimmed by 2 bases and J by 2 bases, leaving 18 bases between them. DNA for the CDR3: TGTGCCTGGAGTACCGGGGGGGCTCGGGGGAACTATGGCTACACCTTC. It yields the protein CAWSTGGARGNYGYTF.

J is TRBJ2-2 and V is TRBV4-2; D remains unclear. CDR3 length: 12 amino acids. Germline V gene lookup returns CDR1 LGHNA and CDR2 YNFKEQ. Deletions cut 0 bases from V and 8 bases from J, with 4 bases between. CDR3 nucleotides: TGTGCCAGCAGCCAAGAGGCAGGGGAGCTGTTTTTT. This translates into CASSQEAGELFF.

This clonotype was detected many times. V and J are TRBV6-2 or TRBV6-3 and TRBJ2-7, with D possibly being TRBD1 (5 bases). Germline CDR1 and CDR2: MNHEY and SVGEGT. The CDR3 consists of 13 residues. With 7 bases removed from V and 4 bases from J, the gap between germline ends came to 14 bases. CDR3 in amino acids: CASTPRTTYEQYF. The CDR3 bases are TGTGCCAGCACCCCGCGGACAACTTACGAGCAGTACTTC.

On this clonotype itself: Germline and junction disagree at one end, which may indicate a read error. The chain joins TRBV7-2 to TRBJ2-1, with D uncertain. CDR1 is SGHTA, CDR2 FQGNSA, per germline. This CDR3 is 11 amino acids long. CDR3 in amino acids: CVSRLVDEQFF. In nucleotides, the CDR3 is TGTGTCAGCAGGTTGGTTGATGAGCAGTTCTTC.

The chain is built from TRBV11-2 and TRBJ2-4; D is uncertain. The CDR3 covers 15 residues. The germline V and J ends were trimmed by 1 base and 4 bases, with 11 bases remaining between them. Germline values: CDR1 SGHAT, CDR2 FQNNGV. CDR3 sequence reads: CASSLAVAEKNIQYF. The DNA of the CDR3 is TGTGCCAGCAGCTTAGCGGTTGCGGAGAAAAACATTCAGTACTTC.

This clonotype was seen ten or more times. This may arise from a read error, as a much more abundant clone is one base away. The V gene is TRBV29-1, the J gene TRBJ1-2; TRBD1 aligns across 7 bases. Germline lookup yields CDR1 SQVTM and CDR2 ANQGSEA. The CDR3 totals 13 residues. The CDR3 sequence is CNTYRGELLDYTF. DNA of the CDR3: TGCAACACCTACAGGGGTGAATTACTTGACTACACCTTC.

This chain joins TRBV11-2 and TRBJ2-3, with unresolved D. The CDR3 has 13 amino acids. Per germline, CDR1 SGHAT and CDR2 FQNNGV. V shed 5 bases and J shed 5 bases, with 11 bases lying between them. The CDR3 region is CASSMDVKDTQYF. DNA for the CDR3: TGTGCCAGCAGCATGGACGTAAAAGATACGCAGTATTTT.

This chain connects TRBV7-9 to TRBJ1-2; D remains ambiguous. This CDR3 has 15 amino acids. Trimming shortened V by 0 bases and J by 4 bases, and 12 bases separated the two germline ends. Per the germline V gene, CDR1 is SEHNR and CDR2 is FQNEAQ (reference sequence). CDR3 coding DNA: TGTGCCAGCAGCTTAGCCGGTGCTTCGGGCTATGGCTACACCTTC. Its protein is CASSLAGASGYGYTF.

This clonotype was detected many times. A much larger clone sits a single nucleotide away, making a read error possible. This sequence joins TRBV20-1 and TRBJ2-5; the match to TRBD2 covers 7 bases. J lost 3 bases, V lost 6 bases, and 13 bases had no gene match. The CDR3 totals 15 residues. Per germline, CDR1 DFQATT and CDR2 SNEGSKA (reference sequence). The CDR3 DNA follows: TGCAGTGCCCGGCCCGTTGGGGAGGGGAAAGAGACCCAGTACTTC. Its translation is CSARPVGEGKETQYF.

This sequence joins TRBV7-2 and TRBJ2-5; no clear D. The V and J ends lost 5 bases and 1 base respectively, with 11 bases between them. CDR1 is SGHTA, CDR2 FQGNSA, per germline. CDR3 size: 14 residues. The CDR3 loop reads CASSADPGQETQYF. CDR3 bases: TGTGCCAGCAGCGCGGACCCAGGCCAAGAGACCCAGTACTTC.

The sample holds many counts of this clonotype. V and J are TRBV29-1 and TRBJ2-1; TRBD2 is a possible D gene (6 bases). Germline V gene lookup returns CDR1 SQVTM and CDR2 ANQGSEA. Trimming left V 4 bases short and J 3 bases short, with 16 bases between. The CDR3 spans 15 residues. The CDR3 is CSVARQVGGYNEQFF. DNA for the CDR3: TGCAGCGTTGCCCGTCAGGTCGGGGGCTACAATGAGCAGTTCTTC.

This chain links TRBV5-1 with TRBJ2-7, with 10 bases aligning to TRBD1. V lost 0 bases to trimming and J lost 3 bases; unmatched junction nucleotides: 3. The CDR3 consists of 15 residues. Germline V gene data show CDR1 as SGHRS and CDR2 as YFSETQ. CDR3 residues: CASSLGGQGYYEQYF. CDR3 DNA: TGCGCCAGCAGCTTGGGGGGACAGGGGTACTACGAGCAGTACTTC.